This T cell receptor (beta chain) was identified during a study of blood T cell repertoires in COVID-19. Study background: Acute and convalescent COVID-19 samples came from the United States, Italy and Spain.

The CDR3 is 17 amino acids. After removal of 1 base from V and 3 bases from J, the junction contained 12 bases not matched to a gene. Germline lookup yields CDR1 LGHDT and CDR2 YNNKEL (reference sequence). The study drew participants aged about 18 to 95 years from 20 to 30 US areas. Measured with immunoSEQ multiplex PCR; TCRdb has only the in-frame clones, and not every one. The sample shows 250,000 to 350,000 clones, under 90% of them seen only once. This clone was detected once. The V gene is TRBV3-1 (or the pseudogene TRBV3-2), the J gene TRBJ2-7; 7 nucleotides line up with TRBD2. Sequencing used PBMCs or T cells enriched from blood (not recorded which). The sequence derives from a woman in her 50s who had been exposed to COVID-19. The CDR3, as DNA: TGTGCCAGCAGCCAAGTCTCGTTTCCAGGGACTAACTACGAGCAGTACTTC. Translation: CASSQVSFPGTNYEQYF.